Following are 6 T cell receptor beta chains from one sample sequenced in a study of shared clonotypes between healthy human individuals (dated by TCRdb to between 2020 and 2021). Library creation used the immunoSEQ multiplex PCR assay. Entries here come from immuneACCESS through TCRdb and include only in-frame sequences with V and J called. Some clones fail to appear in such tables; in the studies checked, an unresolved V gene covers under half of the shortfall, and the cause of the remainder is unknown. This sample gives under 1,100,000 clones in total; about three quarters of them show up just once. 1.4% to 1.5% of the sample is held by the ten biggest clonotypes. Source material: memory CD4+ T cells sorted from blood. Per the publication, the cell subset or site label means: CD45RA-negative fraction. The receptors come from a man in his late teens or twenties in good health.

In the case of this clone: Distinct nucleotide sequences in the sample also encode this CDR3. The rearrangement uses TRBV18 and TRBJ1-4, with D possibly being TRBD1 (5 bases). The CDR3 has 14 amino acids. The germline V gene has CDR1 KGHSH and CDR2 LQKENI. The V end was cut by 3 bases, the J end by 4 bases, with 9 bases between. The CDR3 sequence is CASSPGTGNEKLFF. The DNA for the CDR3 is TGTGCCAGCTCACCCGGGACCGGTAATGAAAAACTGTTTTTT.

This clone was counted a few times. Just one base apart from a much larger clone, this may be a read error. The sample carries other DNA sequences with the same CDR3. V and J are TRBV2 and TRBJ2-1; 11 bases are a match to TRBD2. There are 15 residues in the CDR3. The germline gives CDR1 SNHLY, CDR2 FYNNEI. With 6 bases clipped from V and 4 bases from J, the junction kept 5 bases outside the gene matches. Here the CDR3 DNA reads TGTGCCAGCAGGGGAACTAGCGGGAGTTACAATGAGCAGTTCTTC. This sequence encodes CASRGTSGSYNEQFF.

The sample holds one count of this clone. Other nucleotide sequences from this sample produce the same CDR3. The chain's CDR3 is CASSPPGSSYNEQFF. The CDR3 DNA sequence: TGTGCCAGCTCACCACCGGGGTCCTCCTACAATGAGCAGTTCTTC. This rearrangement joins TRBV18 to TRBJ2-1; D ambiguous. Trimming took off 0 bases at V and 0 bases at J, with 6 bases between the two ends. The CDR3 extends over 15 amino acids. CDR1 and CDR2 (germline): KGHSH, LQKENI.

This clone has more than one count but fewer than ten. The chain couples TRBV27 to TRBJ2-5; D gene unclear. This CDR3 is 13 amino acids long. Germline V gene sequence: CDR1 MNHEY, CDR2 SMNVEV (reference sequence). V lost 6 bases and J lost 5, with 13 bases in between. The CDR3 region has the DNA TGTGCCAGCAGCCGAACTCCCGGGGAGACCCAGTACTTC. It is translated as CASSRTPGETQYF.

J is TRBJ2-7 and V is TRBV28; D might be TRBD1 (6 bases). Trimming cost V 7 bases and J 4 bases, with 26 bases left between them. The CDR3 loop spans 17 amino acids. Germline V gives CDR1 MDHEN, CDR2 SYDVKM. The CDR3 reads CASTEEHPGHNSYEQYF. The CDR3 DNA is TGTGCCAGCACCGAAGAACATCCGGGACACAATTCTTACGAGCAGTACTTC.

As to this clone: Other DNA variants within this sample encode the same CDR3. In DNA form, the CDR3 reads TGTGCCAGCAGCCCAGGACTAGCGGGGGGGCAAGAGACCCAGTACTTC. Translating it yields CASSPGLAGGQETQYF. V is TRBV4-2 and J is TRBJ2-5; the match to TRBD2 covers 15 bases. CDR1 LGHNA and CDR2 YNFKEQ come from the germline V gene. The CDR3 totals 16 residues. The J segment lost 2 bases and the V segment lost 4 bases, leaving 2 bases of the junction unmatched.